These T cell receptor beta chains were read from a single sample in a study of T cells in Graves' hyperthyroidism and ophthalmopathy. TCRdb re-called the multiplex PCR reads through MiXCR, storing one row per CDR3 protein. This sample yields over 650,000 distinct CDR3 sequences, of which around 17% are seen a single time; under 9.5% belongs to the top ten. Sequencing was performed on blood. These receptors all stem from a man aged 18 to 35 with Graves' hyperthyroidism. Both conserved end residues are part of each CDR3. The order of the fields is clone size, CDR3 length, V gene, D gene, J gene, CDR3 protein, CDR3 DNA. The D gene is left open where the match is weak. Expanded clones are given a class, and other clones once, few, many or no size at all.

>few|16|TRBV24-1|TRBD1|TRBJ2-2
CATSDPGTGWPGELFF
TGTGCCACCAGTGACCCCGGGACAGGGTGGCCCGGGGAGCTGTTTTTT
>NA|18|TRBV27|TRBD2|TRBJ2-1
CASSLIPFSSGWDNEQFF
TGTGCCAGCAGCCTTATACCCTTCTCTAGCGGGTGGGACAATGAGCAGTTCTTC
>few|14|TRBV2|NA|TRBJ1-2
CASIQSVPRVGYTF
TGTGCCAGCATCCAAAGCGTACCCAGGGTCGGCTACACCTTC
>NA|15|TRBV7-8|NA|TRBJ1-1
CASSLGPGQNTEAFF
TGTGCCAGCAGCCTGGGACCGGGACAGAACACTGAAGCTTTCTTT
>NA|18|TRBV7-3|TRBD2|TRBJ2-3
CASSLYPIGGRTPDTQYF
TGTGCCAGCAGCTTATACCCCATCGGCGGGAGAACCCCAGATACGCAGTATTTT
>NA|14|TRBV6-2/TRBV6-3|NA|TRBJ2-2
CASRWGTATGELFF
TGTGCCAGCAGATGGGGGACCGCCACCGGGGAGCTGTTTTTT
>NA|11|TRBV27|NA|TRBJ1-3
CASSQGNTIYF
TGTGCCAGCAGCCAGGGAAACACCATATATTTT
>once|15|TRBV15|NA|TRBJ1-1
CATSLQGGRNTGAFF
TGTGCCACCAGCCTCCAAGGGGGGAGGAACACTGGAGCTTTCTTT
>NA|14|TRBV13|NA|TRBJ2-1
CASSLEGKGNEQFF
TGTGCCAGCAGCTTAGAGGGTAAAGGCAATGAGCAGTTCTTC
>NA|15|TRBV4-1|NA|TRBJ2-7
CASSQSGTVTYEQYF
TGCGCCAGCAGCCAATCAGGGACGGTTACCTACGAGCAGTACTTC
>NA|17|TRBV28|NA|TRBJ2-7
CASSLDPRDGNSYEQYF
TGTGCCAGCAGTTTAGACCCCCGGGACGGGAACTCCTACGAGCAGTACTTC
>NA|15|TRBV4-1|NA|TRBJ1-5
CASSHGTLSPQPQHF
TGCGCCAGCAGCCACGGGACTCTCTCCCCGCAGCCCCAGCATTTT
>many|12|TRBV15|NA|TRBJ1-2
CATAAQNYGYTF
TGTGCCACCGCCGCGCAGAACTATGGCTACACCTTC
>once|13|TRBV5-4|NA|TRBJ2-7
CASSLLLVGEQYF
TGTGCCAGCAGCTTGCTACTAGTCGGCGAGCAGTACTTC
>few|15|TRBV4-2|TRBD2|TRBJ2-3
CASSEPSGATDTQYF
TGTGCCAGCAGCGAACCTAGCGGGGCCACAGATACGCAGTATTTT
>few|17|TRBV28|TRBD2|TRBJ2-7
CASGQWAAGGLSYEQYF
TGTGCCAGCGGTCAGTGGGCAGCGGGAGGTCTCTCCTACGAGCAGTACTTC
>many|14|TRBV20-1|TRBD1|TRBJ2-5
CSATDRLIQETQYF
TGCAGTGCTACGGACAGGCTGATCCAAGAGACCCAGTACTTC
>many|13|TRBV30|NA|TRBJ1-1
CAWRGVSGTEAFF
TGTGCCTGGAGAGGGGTGTCGGGCACTGAAGCTTTCTTT
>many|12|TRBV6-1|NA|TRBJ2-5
CASSWGGETQYF
TGTGCCAGCAGTTGGGGAGGAGAGACCCAGTACTTC
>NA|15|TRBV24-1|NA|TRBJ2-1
CATSDPQTAYNEQFF
TGTGCCACCAGTGACCCCCAAACTGCTTACAATGAGCAGTTCTTC
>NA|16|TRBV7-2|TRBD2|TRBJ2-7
CASSFRAGFRAGEQHF
TGTGCCAGCAGCTTTAGAGCGGGGTTCCGAGCAGGCGAGCAGCACTTC
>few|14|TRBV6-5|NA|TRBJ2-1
CASSYPGPINEQFF
TGTGCCAGCAGTTACCCGGGGCCGATCAATGAGCAGTTCTTC
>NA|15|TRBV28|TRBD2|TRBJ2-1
CASSITGTRLNEQFF
TGTGCCAGCAGTATCACCGGGACTAGGTTGAATGAGCAGTTCTTC
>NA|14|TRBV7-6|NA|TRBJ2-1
CATAGEQGGDEQFF
TGTGCCACCGCCGGAGAACAGGGAGGCGATGAGCAGTTCTTC
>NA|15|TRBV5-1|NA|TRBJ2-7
CASSLATGHSGEQYF
TGCGCCAGCAGCTTGGCCACAGGGCACAGTGGCGAGCAGTACTTC
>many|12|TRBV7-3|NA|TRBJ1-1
CASSLHLPEAFF
TGTGCCAGCAGCTTACACCTCCCTGAAGCTTTCTTT
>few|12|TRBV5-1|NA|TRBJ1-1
CASSLAGNEAFF
TGCGCCAGCAGCTTAGCCGGGAATGAAGCTTTCTTT